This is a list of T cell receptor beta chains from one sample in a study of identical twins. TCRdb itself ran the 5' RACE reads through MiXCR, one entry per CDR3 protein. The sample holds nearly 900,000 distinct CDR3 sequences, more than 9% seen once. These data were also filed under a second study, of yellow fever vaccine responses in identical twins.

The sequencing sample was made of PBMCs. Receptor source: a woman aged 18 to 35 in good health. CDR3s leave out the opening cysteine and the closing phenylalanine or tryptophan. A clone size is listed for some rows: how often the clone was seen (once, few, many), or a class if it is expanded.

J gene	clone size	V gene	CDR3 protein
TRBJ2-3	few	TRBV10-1	ASSVDGTDTQY
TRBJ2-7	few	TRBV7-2	ASSSTGGLVHEQY
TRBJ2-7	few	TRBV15	ATSTLGSPAQQY
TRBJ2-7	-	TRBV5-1	ASSSGQAEYEQY
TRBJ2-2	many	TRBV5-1	ASSLGLAWNTGELF
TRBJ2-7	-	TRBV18	ASSPSGTSYEQY
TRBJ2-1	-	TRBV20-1	SASSRAASGGLNEQF
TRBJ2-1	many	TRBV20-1	SARDPGLGYNEQF
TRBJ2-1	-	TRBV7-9	ASSLEAMVGNLEF
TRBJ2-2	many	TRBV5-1	ASSPLGSAGELF
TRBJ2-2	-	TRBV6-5	ASSYWGTGITGELF
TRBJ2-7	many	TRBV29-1	SAIVEEPGLSYEQY
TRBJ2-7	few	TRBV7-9	ASSPGVGNPEQY
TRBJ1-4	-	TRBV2	ASSARTTNEKLF
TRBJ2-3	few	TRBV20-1	SADLAGESTDTQY
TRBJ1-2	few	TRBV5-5	ASSETPNYGYT
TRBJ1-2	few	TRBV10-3	AIRTGGNYGYT
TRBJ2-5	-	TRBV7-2	ASSSNPGQGYETQY
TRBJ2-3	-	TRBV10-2	ASSEPLPAGGSTDTQY
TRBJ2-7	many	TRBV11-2	ASSSGTGGYEQY
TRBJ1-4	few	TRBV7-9	ASRVTGDNEKLF
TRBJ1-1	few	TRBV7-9	ASSLSGFFSEAF
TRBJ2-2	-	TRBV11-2	ASSFSRSGWMNTGELF